This T cell receptor (beta chain) was documented in a study of blood T cells in healthy people across ages. V was shortened by 4 bases and J by 0 bases, with 10 bases between the two germline ends. The length of the CDR3 is 14 residues. Germline CDR1 is SEHNR and CDR2 is FQNEAQ (reference sequence). It was with a sample-barcoded 5' primer and a J-beta primer mix that a second PCR of roughly 7 to 12 cycles was run. TCRdb re-called the 5' RACE reads through MiXCR, storing one row per CDR3 protein. The sample consists of around 1,500,000 distinct CDR3 sequences, about 40% of them appearing once. The sequence came from a young woman in good health. Sequencing used blood. This chain links TRBV7-9 with TRBJ2-7; D remains unclear. The chain's CDR3 is CASSSTRNSYEQYF. In DNA, the CDR3 is TGTGCCAGCAGCTCGACACGTAACTCCTACGAGCAGTACTTC.